Listed here are 9 T cell receptor beta chains from one sample, sequenced in a study of blood T cells in healthy people across ages. Sample-barcoded 5' priming and a J-beta primer mix drove a second PCR of 7 to 11 cycles. MiXCR, run by TCRdb on the 5' RACE reads, gives a single entry per CDR3 protein. The top ten hold approximately 2% of the sample, which has under 2,000,000 distinct CDR3 sequences, 40% to 55% seen once. The sequenced sample was blood. These receptors were obtained from a woman between 40 and 50 years old in good health.

CDR3: CASSDRTGVGSYEQYF. CDR3 DNA sequence: TGTGCCAGCAGCGACCGGACAGGGGTTGGCTCCTACGAGCAGTACTTC. The V gene is TRBV9, the J gene TRBJ2-7, with 9 positions matching TRBD1. The CDR3 totals 16 residues. Germline-derived CDR1 and CDR2 are SGDLS and YYNGEE. With 3 bases clipped from V and 0 bases from J, the junction kept 7 bases outside the gene matches.

This clonotype came up many times. The chain employs TRBV12-3 or TRBV12-4 and TRBJ2-6, with D unclear. The CDR3 has 15 amino acids. The V end was cut by 6 bases, the J end by 0 bases, with 9 bases between. CDR3 protein: CASSAHISGANVLTF. CDR3 in DNA: TGTGCCAGCAGCGCGCATATCTCTGGGGCCAACGTCCTGACTTTC.

The V call is TRBV12-3 or TRBV12-4, the J call TRBJ1-1; D ambiguous. The CDR3 covers 15 residues. V was clipped by 3 bases and J by 4 bases, with 15 bases between them. CDR3 region: CASSFPARRSTEAFF. The CDR3 bases are TGTGCCAGCAGTTTCCCCGCCAGGCGGAGCACTGAAGCTTTCTTT.

The rearrangement links TRBV3-1 to TRBJ2-5; D not resolved. CDR3 length equals 14 residues. Per the germline V gene, CDR1 is LGHDT and CDR2 is YNNKEL (reference sequence). V was clipped by 1 base and J by 4 bases, with 10 bases between them. This chain's CDR3 is CASSQGVRAETQYF. The CDR3 region has the DNA TGTGCCAGCAGCCAAGGAGTTAGGGCAGAGACCCAGTACTTC.

This sequence joins TRBV20-1 and TRBJ2-1; perhaps TRBD1 as D (6 bases). Trimming shortened V by 6 bases and J by 4 bases, and 19 bases separated the two germline ends. The CDR3 length is 15 residues. Germline CDR1 reads DFQATT; CDR2 reads SNEGSKA (reference sequence). The DNA for the CDR3 is TGCAGTGCACCCGGGACACACCAGGCTTACAATGAGCAGTTCTTC. Protein product: CSAPGTHQAYNEQFF.

This clonotype was seen only a few times. The rearrangement joins TRBV4-3 to TRBJ2-7; no firm D call. The CDR3 runs 15 residues. Germline-derived CDR1 and CDR2 are LGHNA and YSLEER. V dropped 0 bases and J dropped 2 bases, with 11 bases sitting between them. CDR3 protein: CASSQDPPLAYEQYF. CDR3 coding DNA: TGCGCCAGCAGCCAAGACCCACCCCTTGCCTACGAGCAGTACTTC.

V and J are TRBV20-1 and TRBJ2-1, with 11 bases matching TRBD2. CDR3 length equals 13 residues. The trim removed 2 bases at V and 8 bases at J, leaving 2 bases unmatched. The germline V gene encodes CDR1 DFQATT and CDR2 SNEGSKA (reference sequence). CDR3: CSARLAGGHEQFF. The DNA for the CDR3 is TGCAGTGCTAGACTAGCGGGGGGTCATGAGCAGTTCTTC.

The gene calls are TRBV6-2 or TRBV6-3 and TRBJ1-2; unclear D gene. V dropped 5 bases and J dropped 2 bases, with 12 bases sitting between them. The CDR3 spans 14 residues. Germline V lookup: CDR1 MNHEY, CDR2 SVGEGT. The CDR3 DNA is TGTGCCAGCAGTACGGTAATGAGCAACTATGGCTACACCTTC. Protein product: CASSTVMSNYGYTF.

This clonotype was found a few times. The CDR3 reads CSGTRASLSETQYF. In DNA form, the CDR3 reads TGCAGTGGTACAAGGGCTAGCCTTTCAGAGACCCAGTACTTC. The chain has TRBV20-1 and TRBJ2-5; D possibly corresponds to TRBD2 (5 bases). Trimming took off 7 bases at V and 4 bases at J, with 19 bases between the two ends. Germline V lookup: CDR1 DFQATT, CDR2 SNEGSKA (reference sequence). CDR3 length: 14 residues.